This T cell receptor (beta chain) was sequenced in a study of neurological immune-mediated disorders. The wider study: Secondary progressive disease was present in 3, and relapsing-remitting disease in approximately 30, of the approximately 35 multiple sclerosis patients.

The cDNA came from 5'RACE, which used 10-nucleotide random UMIs. From 15-18 subjects, over 170 million TCR-beta sequences were obtained in each sequencing run. One entry per CDR3 protein, called by TCRdb with MiXCR from the 5' RACE reads. This table has roughly 70,000 distinct CDR3 sequences, less than 5.5% appearing once. This clonotype has at least ten counts. Input material: PBMCs. This TCR derives from a woman younger than 45 with multiple sclerosis.

The CDR3 region is CASSPGQSSYEQYF. For the CDR3, the DNA is TGCGCCAGCAGCCCGGGACAGAGCTCCTACGAGCAGTACTTC. The gene calls are TRBV5-1 and TRBJ2-7; 7 bases map to TRBD1. With V trimmed by 4 bases and J by 0 bases, 4 bases remained unmatched. CDR3 length equals 14 residues. Per the germline V gene, CDR1 is SGHRS and CDR2 is YFSETQ. Drawing the rest from reference TRBV5-1 and TRBJ2-7, the complete variable domain is KAGVTQTPRYLIKTRGQQVTLSCSPISGHRSVSWYQQTPGQGLQFLFEYFSETQRNKGNFPGRFSGRQFSNSRSEMNVSTLELGDSALYLCASSPGQSSYEQYFGPGTRLTVT.